Below, 14 T cell receptor beta chains from the same sample are listed, as sequenced in a study of neurological immune-mediated disorders. Time point described: longitudinal time-point 3. Each CDR3 protein gets one entry after TCRdb re-called the 5' RACE reads with MiXCR. Of about 50,000 distinct CDR3 sequences in the sample, roughly 8.4% were seen once. The source material was PBMCs. These receptors were obtained from a woman between 40 and 50 years old in good health.

In this sample, this clonotype turned up many times. The chain uses TRBV7-2 and TRBJ1-2; weak D call: TRBD1 (6 bases). CDR3 length equals 13 residues. With 5 bases removed from V and 8 bases from J, the gap between germline ends came to 15 bases. From germline, CDR1 is SGHTA and CDR2 FQGNSA. CDR3 sequence: CASSRNRVGGYTF. In nucleotides, the CDR3 is TGTGCCAGCAGCCGTAACAGGGTGGGGGGCTACACCTTC. Full variable domain (outside the CDR3, taken from reference TRBV7-2 and TRBJ1-2): GAGVSQSPSNKVTEKGKDVELRCDPISGHTALYWYRQSLGQGLEFLIYFQGNSAPDKSGLPSDRFSAERTGGSVSTLTIQRTQQEDSAVYLCASSRNRVGGYTFGSGTRLTVV.

This clonotype was seen at least ten times. V usage is TRBV7-9 and J usage is TRBJ2-1; D is perhaps TRBD2 (7 bases). Trimming shortened V by 5 bases and J by 0 bases, and 14 bases separated the two germline ends. CDR1 and CDR2 from the germline V gene are SEHNR and FQNEAQ (reference sequence). The CDR3 spans 16 residues. CDR3: CASSPLGGGSYNEQFF. The CDR3 DNA reads as TGTGCCAGCAGCCCGCTGGGAGGGGGCTCCTACAATGAGCAGTTCTTC.

This clonotype was detected ten times or more. The chain links TRBV7-8 to TRBJ2-1, with 8 positions matching TRBD2. This CDR3 has 16 residues. Per germline, CDR1 SGHVS and CDR2 FQNEAQ. V lost 3 bases to trimming and J lost 0 bases; unmatched junction nucleotides: 4. The CDR3 spells CASSLQSGSSYNEQFF. The CDR3, as DNA: TGTGCCAGCAGCTTGCAAAGCGGGAGCTCCTACAATGAGCAGTTCTTC.

This clonotype was picked up many times. This chain connects TRBV9 to TRBJ2-7, with a weak D call TRBD2 (6 bases). Looked up from germline, CDR1 is SGDLS and CDR2 is YYNGEE. V was pared by 2 bases and J by 2 bases, with 14 bases between. The CDR3 runs to 15 residues. The CDR3 here is CASSVTPGSTYEQYF. CDR3 nucleotides: TGTGCCAGCAGCGTGACGCCCGGGAGTACCTACGAGCAGTACTTC. The complete variable domain, with remaining parts taken from reference TRBV9 and TRBJ2-7, reads DSGVTQTPKHLITATGQRVTLRCSPRSGDLSVYWYQQSLDQGLQFLIQYYNGEERAKGNILERFSAQQFPDLHSELNLSSLELGDSALYFCASSVTPGSTYEQYFGPGTRLTVT.

In this sample, this clonotype turned up many times. The chain is built from TRBV4-3 and TRBJ2-3; 13 bases map to TRBD2. V shed 1 base, J shed 11 bases, and the junction held 12 bases outside the gene matches. Germline CDR1 LGHNA, CDR2 YSLEER. There are 17 residues in the CDR3. As DNA, the CDR3 is TGCGCCAGCAGCCAAGGAGGCGCCTTGGGACTAGCGGGACGGCAGTATTTT. This translates into CASSQGGALGLAGRQYF.

This clonotype showed up many times. The chain carries TRBV20-1 and TRBJ1-1, with a weak D call TRBD1 (6 bases). CDR3 length equals 15 residues. Trimming stripped 4 bases from V and 0 bases from J, with 15 bases between. Germline assignment: CDR1 DFQATT and CDR2 SNEGSKA (reference sequence). The CDR3 DNA reads TGCAGTGCTAAAATCGACAGGAACATGAACACTGAAGCTTTCTTT. Its translation is CSAKIDRNMNTEAFF.

This clonotype was detected many times. This chain uses TRBV12-3 or TRBV12-4 with TRBJ2-7; tentatively, D is TRBD1 (5 bases). The CDR3 runs to 12 residues. Trimming cost V 6 bases and J 6 bases, with 12 bases left between them. This CDR3 reads CASRFQGSEQYF. The CDR3 bases are TGTGCCAGCAGATTCCAGGGTAGCGAGCAGTACTTC.

This clonotype was seen at least ten times. The chain recombines TRBV5-1 with TRBJ2-3, with D possibly TRBD2 on 6 matching bases. V was shortened by 6 bases and J by 1 base, with 15 bases between the two germline ends. This CDR3 region has 15 residues. The germline CDR1 and CDR2 sequences are SGHRS and YFSETQ. The CDR3 region has the DNA TGCGCCAGCAACGTCCGGGACTCTCGCACAGATACGCAGTATTTT. Translated: CASNVRDSRTDTQYF.

This clonotype was observed a few times. In nucleotides, the CDR3 is TGTGCCACCAGTGACCCCCGCGGGGTCCAAGAGACCCAGTACTTC. It yields the protein CATSDPRGVQETQYF. The gene calls are TRBV24-1 and TRBJ2-5, with a possible D match to TRBD2 (6 bases). V dropped 4 bases and J dropped 1 base, with 12 bases sitting between them. Germline assignment: CDR1 KGHDR and CDR2 SFDVKD. The CDR3 is 15 residues long.

This clonotype was detected ten times or more. J is TRBJ2-3 and V is TRBV5-1; TRBD1 aligns across 7 bases. V lost 0 bases and J lost 2; bases outside the gene matches: 6. From germline, CDR1 is SGHRS and CDR2 YFSETQ. The CDR3 has 16 residues. The CDR3 nucleotides are TGCGCCAGCAGCTTGGGAGGGACAGCCCTCACAGATACGCAGTATTTT. Translation: CASSLGGTALTDTQYF.

The table lists this clonotype with many counts. The V gene is TRBV10-3, the J gene TRBJ2-1, with D perhaps TRBD2 (6 bases). The CDR3 is made up of 15 amino acids. The V gene lost 6 bases and the J gene lost 0 bases, with 12 bases spanning the gap. CDR1 is ENHRY and CDR2 is SYGVKD in the germline V gene. CDR3 residues: CAIRGGDRSYNEQFF. The CDR3 bases are TGTGCCATCAGGGGCGGGGACCGCTCCTACAATGAGCAGTTCTTC.

This clonotype occurred many times. The chain combines TRBV6-2 or TRBV6-3 with TRBJ2-1; D unclear. Trimming removed 6 bases at V and 5 bases at J, with 11 bases between. This CDR3 has 13 amino acids. CDR1 is MNHEY and CDR2 is SVGEGT in the germline V gene. The DNA of the CDR3 is TGTGCCAGCAGCCCTGACGAACACAATGAGCAGTTCTTC. The encoded protein is CASSPDEHNEQFF.

This clonotype was observed many times. This chain uses TRBV5-1 with TRBJ1-5; 9 bases agree with TRBD1. From germline, CDR1 is SGHRS and CDR2 YFSETQ. The trim removed 1 base at V and 6 bases at J, leaving 8 bases unmatched. This CDR3 has 16 residues. The DNA of the CDR3 is TGCGCCAGCAGCTTGACCGAGACAGGGGGTTCTCAGCCCCAGCATTTT. Translating it yields CASSLTETGGSQPQHF.

This clonotype has at least ten counts. This sequence joins TRBV12-3 or TRBV12-4 and TRBJ1-1, with a possible D match to TRBD1 (6 bases). The CDR3 contains 12 residues. V lost 5 bases to trimming and J lost 11 bases, with 15 bases between them. The CDR3 sequence is CASSQPGVRAFF. CDR3 nucleotide sequence: TGTGCCAGCAGTCAGCCAGGGGTTAGGGCTTTCTTT.